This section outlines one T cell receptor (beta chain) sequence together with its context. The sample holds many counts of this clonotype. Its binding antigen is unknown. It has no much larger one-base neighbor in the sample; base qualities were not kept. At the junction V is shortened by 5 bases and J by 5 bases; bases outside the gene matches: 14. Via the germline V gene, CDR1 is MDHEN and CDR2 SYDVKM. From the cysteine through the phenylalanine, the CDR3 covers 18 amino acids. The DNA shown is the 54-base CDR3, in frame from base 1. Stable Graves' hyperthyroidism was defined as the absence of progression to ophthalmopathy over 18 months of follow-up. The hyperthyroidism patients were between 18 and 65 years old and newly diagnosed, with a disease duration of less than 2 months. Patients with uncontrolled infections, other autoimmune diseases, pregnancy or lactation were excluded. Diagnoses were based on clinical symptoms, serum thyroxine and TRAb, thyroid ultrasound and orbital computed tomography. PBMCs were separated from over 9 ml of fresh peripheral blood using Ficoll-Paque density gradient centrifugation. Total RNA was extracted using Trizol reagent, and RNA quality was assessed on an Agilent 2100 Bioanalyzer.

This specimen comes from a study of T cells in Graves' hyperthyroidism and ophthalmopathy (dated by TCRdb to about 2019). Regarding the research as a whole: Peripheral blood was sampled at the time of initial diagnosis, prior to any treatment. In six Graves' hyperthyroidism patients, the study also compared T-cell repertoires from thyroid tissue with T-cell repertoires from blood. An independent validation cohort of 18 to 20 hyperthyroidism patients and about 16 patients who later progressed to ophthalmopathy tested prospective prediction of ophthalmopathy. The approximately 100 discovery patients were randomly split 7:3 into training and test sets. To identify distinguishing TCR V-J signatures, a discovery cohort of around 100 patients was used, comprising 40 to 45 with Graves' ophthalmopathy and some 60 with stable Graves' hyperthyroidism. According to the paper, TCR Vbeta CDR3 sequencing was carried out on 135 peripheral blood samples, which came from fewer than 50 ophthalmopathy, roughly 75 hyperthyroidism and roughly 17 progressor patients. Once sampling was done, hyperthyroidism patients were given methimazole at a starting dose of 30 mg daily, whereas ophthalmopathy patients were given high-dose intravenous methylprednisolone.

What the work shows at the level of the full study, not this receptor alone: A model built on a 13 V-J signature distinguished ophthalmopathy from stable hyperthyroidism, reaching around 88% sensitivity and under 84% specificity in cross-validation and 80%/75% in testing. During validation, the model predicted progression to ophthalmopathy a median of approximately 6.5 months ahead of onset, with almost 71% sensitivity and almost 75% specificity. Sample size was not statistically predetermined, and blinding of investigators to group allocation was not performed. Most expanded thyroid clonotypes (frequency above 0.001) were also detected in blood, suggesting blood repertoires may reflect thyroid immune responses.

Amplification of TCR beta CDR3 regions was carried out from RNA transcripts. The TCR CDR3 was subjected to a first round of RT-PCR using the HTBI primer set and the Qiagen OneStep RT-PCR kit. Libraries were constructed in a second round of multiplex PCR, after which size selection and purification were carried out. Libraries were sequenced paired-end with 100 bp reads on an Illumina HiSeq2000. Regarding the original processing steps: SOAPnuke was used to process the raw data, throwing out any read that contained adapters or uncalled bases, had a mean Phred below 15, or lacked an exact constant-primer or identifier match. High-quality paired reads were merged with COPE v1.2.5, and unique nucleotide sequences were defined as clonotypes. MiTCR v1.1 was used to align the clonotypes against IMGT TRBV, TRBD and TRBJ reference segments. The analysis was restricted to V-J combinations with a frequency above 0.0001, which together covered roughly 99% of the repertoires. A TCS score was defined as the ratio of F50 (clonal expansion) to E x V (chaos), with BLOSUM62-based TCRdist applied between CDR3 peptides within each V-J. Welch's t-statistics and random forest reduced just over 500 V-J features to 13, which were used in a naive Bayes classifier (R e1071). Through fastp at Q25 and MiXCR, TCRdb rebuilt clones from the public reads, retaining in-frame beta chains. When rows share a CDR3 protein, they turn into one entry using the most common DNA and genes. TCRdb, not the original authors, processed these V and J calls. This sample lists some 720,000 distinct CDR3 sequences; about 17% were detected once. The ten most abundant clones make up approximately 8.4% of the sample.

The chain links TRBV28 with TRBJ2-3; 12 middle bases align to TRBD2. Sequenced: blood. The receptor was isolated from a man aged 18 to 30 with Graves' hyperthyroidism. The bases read TGTGCCAGCAGTGACCGACCGGGACTAGCGGGTAGGGTAGATACGCAGTATTTT. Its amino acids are CASSDRPGLAGRVDTQYF.